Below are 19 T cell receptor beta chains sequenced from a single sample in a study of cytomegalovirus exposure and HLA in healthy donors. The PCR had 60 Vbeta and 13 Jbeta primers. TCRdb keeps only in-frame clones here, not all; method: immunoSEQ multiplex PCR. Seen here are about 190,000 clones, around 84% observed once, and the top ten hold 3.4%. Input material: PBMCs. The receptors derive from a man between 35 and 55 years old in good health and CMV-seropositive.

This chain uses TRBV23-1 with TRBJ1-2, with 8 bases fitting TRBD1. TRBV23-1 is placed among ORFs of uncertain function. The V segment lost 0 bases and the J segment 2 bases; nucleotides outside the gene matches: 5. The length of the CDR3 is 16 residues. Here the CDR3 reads CASSQSHQGANYGYTF. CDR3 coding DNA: TGCGCCAGCAGTCAATCCCACCAGGGGGCAAACTATGGCTACACCTTC.

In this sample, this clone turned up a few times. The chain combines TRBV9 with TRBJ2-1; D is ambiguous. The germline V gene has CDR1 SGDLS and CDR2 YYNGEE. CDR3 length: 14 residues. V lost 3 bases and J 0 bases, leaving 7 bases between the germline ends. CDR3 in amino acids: CASSAPGSYNEQFF. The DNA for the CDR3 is TGTGCCAGCAGCGCCCCCGGCTCCTACAATGAGCAGTTCTTC.

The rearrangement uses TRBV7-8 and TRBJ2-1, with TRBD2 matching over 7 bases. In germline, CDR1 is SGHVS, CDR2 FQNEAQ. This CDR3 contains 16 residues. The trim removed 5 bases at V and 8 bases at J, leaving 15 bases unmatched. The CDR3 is CASSRGVLLAHDEQFF. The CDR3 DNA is TGTGCCAGCAGCCGTGGGGTTCTACTAGCGCACGATGAGCAGTTCTTC.

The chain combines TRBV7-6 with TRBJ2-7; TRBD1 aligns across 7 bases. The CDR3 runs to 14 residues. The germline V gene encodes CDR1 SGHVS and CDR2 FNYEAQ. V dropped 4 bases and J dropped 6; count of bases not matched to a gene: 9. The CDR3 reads CASSSQGNTGEQYF. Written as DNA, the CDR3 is TGTGCCAGCAGCTCACAGGGGAACACTGGCGAGCAGTACTTC.

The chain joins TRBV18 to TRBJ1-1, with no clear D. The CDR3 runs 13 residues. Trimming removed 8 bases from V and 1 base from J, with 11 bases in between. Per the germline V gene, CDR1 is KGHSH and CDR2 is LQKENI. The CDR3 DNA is TGTGCCAGCAAGCCTAGAGAGAACACTGAAGCTTTCTTT. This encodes CASKPRENTEAFF.

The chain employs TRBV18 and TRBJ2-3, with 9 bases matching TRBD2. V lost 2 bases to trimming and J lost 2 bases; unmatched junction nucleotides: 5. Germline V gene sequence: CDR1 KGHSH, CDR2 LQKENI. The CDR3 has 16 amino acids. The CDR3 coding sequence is TGTGCCAGCTCACCATCCCCTAGCGGGGCCACAGATACGCAGTATTTT. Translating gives CASSPSPSGATDTQYF.

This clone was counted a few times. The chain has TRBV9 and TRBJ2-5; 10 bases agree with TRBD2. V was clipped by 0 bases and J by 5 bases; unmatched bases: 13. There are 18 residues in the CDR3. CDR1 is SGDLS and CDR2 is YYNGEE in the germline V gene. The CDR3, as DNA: TGTGCCAGCAGCGTAGGGGGAATAGCGGGGGGACGGCGGGAGACCCAGTACTTC. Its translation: CASSVGGIAGGRRETQYF.

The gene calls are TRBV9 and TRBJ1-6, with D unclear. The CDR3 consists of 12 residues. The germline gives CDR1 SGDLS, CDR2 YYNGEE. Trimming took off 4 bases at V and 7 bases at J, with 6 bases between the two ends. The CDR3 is CASSPRNSPLHF. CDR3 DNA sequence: TGTGCCAGCAGCCCCCGGAATTCACCCCTCCACTTT.

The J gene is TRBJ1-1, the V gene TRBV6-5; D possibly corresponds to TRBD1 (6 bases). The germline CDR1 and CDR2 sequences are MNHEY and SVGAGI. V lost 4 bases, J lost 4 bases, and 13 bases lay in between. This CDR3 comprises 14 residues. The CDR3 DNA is TGTGCCAGCAGTTGGGGGGGGGCGGGCACTGAAGCTTTCTTT. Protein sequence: CASSWGGAGTEAFF.

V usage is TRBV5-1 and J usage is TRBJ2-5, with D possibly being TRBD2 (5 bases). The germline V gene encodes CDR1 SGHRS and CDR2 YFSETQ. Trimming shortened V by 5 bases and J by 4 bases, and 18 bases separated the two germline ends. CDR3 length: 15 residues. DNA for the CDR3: TGCGCCAGCAGAGCGTCAAGCGGAAGCCGAGAGACCCAGTACTTC. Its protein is CASRASSGSRETQYF.

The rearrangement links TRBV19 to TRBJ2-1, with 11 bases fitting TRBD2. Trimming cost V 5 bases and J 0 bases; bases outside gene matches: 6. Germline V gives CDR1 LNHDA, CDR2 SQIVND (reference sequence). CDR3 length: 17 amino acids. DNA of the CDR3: TGTGCCAGTAGTTGGCTAGCGGGAGGAAGCTCCTACAATGAGCAGTTCTTC. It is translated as CASSWLAGGSSYNEQFF.

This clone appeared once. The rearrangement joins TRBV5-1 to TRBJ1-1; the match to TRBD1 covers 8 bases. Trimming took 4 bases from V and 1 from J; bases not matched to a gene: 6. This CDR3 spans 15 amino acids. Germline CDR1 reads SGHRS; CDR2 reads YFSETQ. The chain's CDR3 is CASSGQGVENTEAFF. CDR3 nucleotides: TGCGCCAGCAGCGGACAGGGCGTTGAGAACACTGAAGCTTTCTTT.

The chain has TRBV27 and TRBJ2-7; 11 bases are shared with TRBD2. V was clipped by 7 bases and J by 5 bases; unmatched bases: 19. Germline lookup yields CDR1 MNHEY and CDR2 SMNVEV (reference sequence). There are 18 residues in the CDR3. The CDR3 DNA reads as TGTGCCAGCAACGCCCTTGGTAGCGGGAGGGCTTCTGTGCACGAGCAGTACTTC. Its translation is CASNALGSGRASVHEQYF.

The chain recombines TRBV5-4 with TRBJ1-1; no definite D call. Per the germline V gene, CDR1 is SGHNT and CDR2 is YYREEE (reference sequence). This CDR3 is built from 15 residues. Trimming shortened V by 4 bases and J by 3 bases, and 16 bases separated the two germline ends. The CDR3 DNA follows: TGTGCCAGCAGCGGACGAAGGAGCGGGGACACTGAAGCTTTCTTT. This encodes CASSGRRSGDTEAFF.

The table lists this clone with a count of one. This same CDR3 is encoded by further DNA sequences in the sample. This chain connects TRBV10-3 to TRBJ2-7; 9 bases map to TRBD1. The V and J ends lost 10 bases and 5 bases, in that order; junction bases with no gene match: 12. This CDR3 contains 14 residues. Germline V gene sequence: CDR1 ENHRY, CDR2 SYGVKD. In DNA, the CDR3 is TGTGCCACCTCCCCGAGGGACAGGGAACACGAGCAGTACTTC. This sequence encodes CATSPRDREHEQYF.

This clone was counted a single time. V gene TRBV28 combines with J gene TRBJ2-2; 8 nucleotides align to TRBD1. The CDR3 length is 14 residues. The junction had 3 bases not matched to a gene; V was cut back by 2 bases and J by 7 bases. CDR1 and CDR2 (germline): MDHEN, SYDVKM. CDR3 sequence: CASSLRQGIGELFF. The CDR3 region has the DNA TGTGCCAGCAGTTTAAGACAGGGGATCGGGGAGCTGTTTTTT.

DNA of the CDR3: TGTGCCAGCAGTTTCTGGGACAGGGTAACGGATGAGCAGTTCTTC. Its translation: CASSFWDRVTDEQFF. V usage is TRBV27 and J usage is TRBJ2-1; 9 nucleotides match TRBD1. Germline assignment: CDR1 MNHEY and CDR2 SMNVEV (reference sequence). The CDR3 consists of 15 residues. V was clipped by 3 bases and J by 8 bases; unmatched bases: 8.

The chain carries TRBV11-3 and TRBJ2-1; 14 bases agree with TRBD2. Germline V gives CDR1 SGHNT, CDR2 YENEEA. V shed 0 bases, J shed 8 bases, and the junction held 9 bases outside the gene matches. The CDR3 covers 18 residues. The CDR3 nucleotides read TGTGCCAGCAGCTTAGATGGGACTAGCGGGAGTCTGGGGGATGAGCAGTTCTTC. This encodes CASSLDGTSGSLGDEQFF.

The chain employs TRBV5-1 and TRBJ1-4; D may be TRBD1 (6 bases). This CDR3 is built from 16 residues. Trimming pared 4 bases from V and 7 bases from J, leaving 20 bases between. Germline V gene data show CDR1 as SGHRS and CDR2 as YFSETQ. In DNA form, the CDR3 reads TGCGCCAGCAGCCCGGCACCCTCGGGGGGCACTGAAAAACTGTTTTTT. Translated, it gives CASSPAPSGGTEKLFF.